The clone carrying this TCR beta chain was detected many times. As for time point: pre-sensitization, week 0. Sample treatment: therapeutic diphenylcyclopropenone sensitization with weekly scalp DPC. These data come from a study of human T cells and chemical hapten exposure. One entry per CDR3 protein results from TCRdb running MiXCR on the RACE reads. The sample includes tens of thousands of distinct CDR3 sequences, approximately 6.7% of them seen just once. V was pared by 5 bases and J by 0 bases, with 14 bases of the junction left unmatched. The CDR3 consists of 18 residues. Looked up from germline, CDR1 is SEHNR and CDR2 is FQNEAQ (reference sequence).

This receptor was taken from a woman between 25 and 40 years old with alopecia areata. Some clones in this sample may be carry-over from other donors' samples. The chain links TRBV7-9 to TRBJ2-3; 7 bases are a match to TRBD1. Sequenced material: whole blood, taken in connection with sensitization to the hapten diphenylcyclopropenone (DPC). The CDR3 loop reads CASSLGTDSYSSTDTQYF. The CDR3, as DNA: TGTGCCAGCAGCCTTGGGACAGACAGTTACTCTAGCACAGATACGCAGTATTTT.